A single sample gave rise to the 24 T cell receptor beta chains below, sequenced in a study of T cells in Graves' hyperthyroidism and ophthalmopathy. TCR beta CDR3 regions were amplified from RNA. First-round RT-PCR of the TCR CDR3 relied on the HTBI primer set. TCRdb analysed the multiplex PCR reads with MiXCR anew, one entry per CDR3 protein. The sample has about 420,000 distinct CDR3 sequences, 15% to 19% seen once. Sequenced: blood. The source is a woman under 30 with Graves' hyperthyroidism.

This clonotype was seen ten or more times. The chain combines TRBV6-1 with TRBJ1-1; D is unclear. V lost 6 bases and J lost 0, with 14 bases in between. Looked up from germline, CDR1 is MNHNS and CDR2 is SASEGT. The CDR3 is made up of 15 amino acids. CDR3 nucleotide sequence: TGTGCCAGCAGCCCGGAGGGCAGGATGAACACTGAAGCTTTCTTT. Translated, it gives CASSPEGRMNTEAFF.

J is TRBJ2-1 and V is TRBV20-1; D may match TRBD1 or TRBD2 (5 bases each). The germline CDR1 and CDR2 sequences are DFQATT and SNEGSKA (reference sequence). CDR3 size: 18 residues. V was pared by 2 bases and J by 0 bases, with 20 bases between. CDR3 loop: CSARSKLGVGVSYNEQFF. The DNA for the CDR3 is TGCAGTGCTAGATCGAAATTGGGGGTGGGGGTCTCCTACAATGAGCAGTTCTTC.

The table lists this clonotype with many counts. The CDR3 nucleotides are TGTGCCAGCAGTTTAACCGGGAAGTCTAACTATGGCTACACCTTC. This translates into CASSLTGKSNYGYTF. The genes are TRBV12-3 or TRBV12-4 and TRBJ1-2; D ambiguous. The CDR3 has 15 residues. V gave up 2 bases and J gave up 0 bases, with 10 bases separating them.

This clonotype was found many times. The J gene is TRBJ1-5, the V gene TRBV6-1; D might be TRBD1 (6 bases). The ends were cut back, 7 bases at V and 7 bases at J, with 14 bases in the middle. CDR1 is MNHNS, CDR2 SASEGT, per germline. The CDR3 runs to 13 residues. The CDR3 sequence is CASTSQGGQPQHF. As DNA, the CDR3 is TGTGCCAGCACCTCACAGGGAGGCCAGCCCCAGCATTTT.

This clonotype was seen more than once but under ten times. V is TRBV12-5 and J is TRBJ1-2; 9 bases match TRBD1. This CDR3 region has 13 residues. CDR1 and CDR2 from the germline V gene are LGHNT and FRNRAP. With 1 base clipped from V and 8 bases from J, the junction kept 2 bases outside the gene matches. For the CDR3, the DNA is TGTGCTAGTGGTTTGGGACAGGGGGAAGGCTACACCTTC. Translation gives CASGLGQGEGYTF.

The gene calls are TRBV11-2 and TRBJ1-1; TRBD1 agrees at 9 bases. Unmatched junction bases numbered 5, after V lost 4 bases and J lost 5 bases. The CDR3 extends over 14 amino acids. Germline CDR1 and CDR2: SGHAT and FQNNGV. The CDR3 is CASSSDRGKTEAFF. For the CDR3, the DNA is TGTGCCAGCAGCTCCGACAGGGGGAAAACTGAAGCTTTCTTT.

This clonotype occurred a few times. The rearrangement uses TRBV28 and TRBJ2-6; the D gene is possibly TRBD1 (6 bases). This CDR3 contains 15 residues. The V end lost 5 bases, the J end lost 1 base, and 9 bases lay between the germline ends. Germline assignment: CDR1 MDHEN and CDR2 SYDVKM. The CDR3 coding sequence is TGTGCCAGCAGTCGACAGGATTCTGGGGCCAACGTCCTGACTTTC. Translated, it gives CASSRQDSGANVLTF.

This clonotype was detected a few times. The chain recombines TRBV18 with TRBJ2-5, with D uncertain. CDR3 length equals 13 residues. Germline assignment: CDR1 KGHSH and CDR2 LQKENI. Deletions cut 3 bases from V and 2 bases from J, with 7 bases between. CDR3: CASSPVLQETQYF. The CDR3 DNA sequence: TGTGCCAGCTCACCCGTTTTACAAGAGACCCAGTACTTC.

In its sample, this clonotype was seen a few times. This chain connects TRBV20-1 to TRBJ2-1, with 10 bases lining up with TRBD2. The CDR3 covers 15 residues. The germline V gene has CDR1 DFQATT and CDR2 SNEGSKA (reference sequence). V lost 0 bases to trimming and J lost 9 bases; unmatched junction nucleotides: 8. CDR3 protein: CSARDPSSGSFEQFF. The CDR3 nucleotides read TGCAGTGCTAGAGATCCGTCTAGCGGGAGTTTTGAGCAGTTCTTC.

This chain connects TRBV29-1 to TRBJ2-1; 11 bases line up with TRBD2. This CDR3 is 15 amino acids long. The germline V gene encodes CDR1 SQVTM and CDR2 ANQGSEA. J lost 2 bases, V lost 0 bases, and 0 bases had no gene match. The CDR3 DNA sequence: TGCAGCGTTGAAGATAGCGGGGGGGCCTACAATGAGCAGTTCTTC. Its translation: CSVEDSGGAYNEQFF.

The CDR3 sequence: CSARGSSGANVLTF. CDR3 DNA: TGCAGTGCTAGAGGCTCGTCTGGGGCCAACGTCCTGACTTTC. This sequence joins TRBV20-1 and TRBJ2-6; D not certain. The CDR3 totals 14 residues. The germline V and J ends were trimmed by 1 base and 1 base, with 5 bases remaining between them. Germline V lookup: CDR1 DFQATT, CDR2 SNEGSKA (reference sequence).

The chain is built from TRBV5-1 and TRBJ2-1; tentatively, D is TRBD2 (5 bases). The germline V and J ends were trimmed by 0 bases and 0 bases, with 13 bases remaining between them. This CDR3 region has 17 residues. Per germline, CDR1 SGHRS and CDR2 YFSETQ. The CDR3 sequence: CASSLGFGIGSYNEQFF. The CDR3 DNA follows: TGCGCCAGCAGCTTGGGTTTCGGGATTGGCTCCTACAATGAGCAGTTCTTC.

This chain connects TRBV7-2 to TRBJ2-1; no clear D gene. The germline CDR1 and CDR2 sequences are SGHTA and FQGNSA. Trimming removed 3 bases from V and 14 bases from J, with 11 bases in between. The CDR3 is made up of 11 amino acids. The CDR3 sequence: CASSFSQVEFF. In DNA form, the CDR3 reads TGTGCCAGCAGCTTCAGTCAAGTCGAGTTCTTC.

In its sample, this clonotype was seen a few times. V and J are TRBV9 and TRBJ1-2; the D is unclear. Germline V gene data show CDR1 as SGDLS and CDR2 as YYNGEE. The CDR3 runs to 14 residues. The V gene lost 0 bases and the J gene lost 2 bases, with 8 bases spanning the gap. For the CDR3, the DNA is TGTGCCAGCAGCGTAGGTTCGGTGAACTATGGCTACACCTTC. As protein: CASSVGSVNYGYTF.

This clonotype came up many times. The V call is TRBV11-2, the J call TRBJ2-1; 9 nucleotides line up with TRBD2. V dropped 3 bases and J dropped 2; count of bases not matched to a gene: 2. CDR1 SGHAT and CDR2 FQNNGV come from the germline V gene. The CDR3 is 15 amino acids. The CDR3 nucleotides read TGTGCCAGCAGCTTGGTAGCGGGAGCCTACAATGAGCAGTTCTTC. Protein product: CASSLVAGAYNEQFF.

This clonotype appeared many times. This rearrangement joins TRBV6-1 to TRBJ2-7; unclear D gene. The CDR3 extends over 12 amino acids. Trimming left V 10 bases short and J 9 bases short, with 19 bases between. The germline V gene encodes CDR1 MNHNS and CDR2 SASEGT. CDR3 in DNA: TGTGCCACTTTGGCGGCCGACGACCGGCAGTACTTC. Its translation: CATLAADDRQYF.

The DNA of the CDR3 is TGTGCCAGCAGCTACGTCATAGGGTTGGGGAGCTCTAATTCACCCCTCCACTTT. It yields the protein CASSYVIGLGSSNSPLHF. The chain is built from TRBV11-2 and TRBJ1-6; D is unresolved. Germline CDR1 SGHAT, CDR2 FQNNGV. V was cut by 4 bases and J by 6 bases, with 22 bases left in between. This CDR3 is built from 18 residues.

The chain uses TRBV14 and TRBJ1-2, with a tentative D call TRBD1 (5 bases). The V end lost 4 bases, the J end lost 0 bases, and 24 bases lay between the germline ends. Germline V lookup: CDR1 SGHDN, CDR2 FVKESK. This CDR3 contains 19 residues. The CDR3 is CASSPPQTLQDLANYGYTF. The CDR3 DNA follows: TGTGCCAGCAGCCCACCCCAAACCCTACAGGACTTAGCTAACTATGGCTACACCTTC. The full variable domain, rest sourced from reference TRBV14 and TRBJ1-2, is EAGVTQFPSHSVIEKGQTVTLRCDPISGHDNLYWYRRVMGKEIKFLLHFVKESKQDESGMPNNRFLAERTGGTYSTLKVQPAELEDSGVYFCASSPPQTLQDLANYGYTFGSGTRLTVV.

The table lists this clonotype with many counts. J is TRBJ2-1 and V is TRBV27; 7 bases are shared with TRBD2. V was clipped by 5 bases and J by 6 bases; unmatched bases: 10. The germline CDR1 and CDR2 sequences are MNHEY and SMNVEV (reference sequence). This CDR3 is built from 15 residues. CDR3 loop: CASSPGWGGGNEQFF. CDR3 coding DNA: TGTGCCAGCAGTCCAGGCTGGGGGGGGGGCAATGAGCAGTTCTTC.

The sample holds one count of this clonotype. It may be a read error: a sequence one base away is much more abundant. V and J are TRBV7-9 and TRBJ1-6; the D is unclear. CDR3 length: 14 residues. Trimming shortened V by 5 bases and J by 12 bases, and 17 bases separated the two germline ends. Germline CDR1 SEHNR, CDR2 FQNEAQ (reference sequence). The CDR3 is CASSERDRYLPLHF. DNA for the CDR3: TGTGCCAGCAGCGAAAGGGATCGGTACTTACCCCTCCACTTT.

The J gene is TRBJ2-3, the V gene TRBV7-9; D unresolved. The CDR3 sequence is 14 residues long. CDR1 and CDR2 (germline): SEHNR, FQNEAQ (reference sequence). Trimming left V 5 bases short and J 1 base short, with 10 bases between. The CDR3 loop reads CASSTLPGTDTQYF. In DNA, the CDR3 is TGTGCCAGCAGCACCTTACCGGGCACAGATACGCAGTATTTT.

The chain employs TRBV6-1 and TRBJ1-3; D unclear. This CDR3 has 15 amino acids. CDR1 MNHNS and CDR2 SASEGT come from the germline V gene. V lost 5 bases and J 1 base, leaving 12 bases between the germline ends. Here the CDR3 reads CASSSPRVSGNTIYF. CDR3 sequence (DNA): TGTGCCAGCAGTAGCCCGCGAGTTTCTGGAAACACCATATATTTT.

This clonotype was counted between two and nine times. The chain recombines TRBV10-3 with TRBJ2-4, with a possible D match to TRBD2 (6 bases). This CDR3 comprises 14 residues. The V end lost 5 bases, the J end lost 4 bases, and 12 bases lay between the germline ends. From germline, CDR1 is ENHRY and CDR2 SYGVKD. The CDR3 region is CAISQGGEKNIQYF. CDR3 nucleotides: TGTGCCATCAGTCAAGGCGGGGAGAAAAACATTCAGTACTTC.

This clonotype was observed many times. The gene calls are TRBV28 and TRBJ2-7, with D unresolved. Between the trimmed V and J ends, which lost 8 bases and 0 bases, there was a span of 8 bases. Germline assignment: CDR1 MDHEN and CDR2 SYDVKM. The CDR3 extends over 12 amino acids. CDR3 in DNA: TGTGCCAGCGAGTCCCGCTCCTACGAGCAGTACTTC. Protein sequence: CASESRSYEQYF.